Each of the 15 T cell receptor beta chains below was sequenced from the same sample in a study of T cells in Graves' hyperthyroidism and ophthalmopathy. TCR beta CDR3 regions were amplified from RNA transcripts. TCR CDR3 underwent first-round RT-PCR with the HTBI primer set. TCRdb ran MiXCR on the multiplex PCR reads and lists one entry per CDR3 protein. This sample carries some 340,000 distinct CDR3 sequences, 12% to 15% of them seen once, and the ten largest clones take 30% to 40%. The specimen sequenced was blood. Source of these receptors: a woman aged 40 to 50 with Graves' ophthalmopathy.

This clonotype was seen a few times. The rearrangement joins TRBV3-1 to TRBJ1-5; no clear D gene. This CDR3 is built from 14 residues. Per germline, CDR1 LGHDT and CDR2 YNNKEL (reference sequence). The V and J ends lost 4 bases and 0 bases respectively, with 7 bases between them. The CDR3 coding sequence is TGTGCCAGCAGCCCCGCTTATAGCAATCAGCCCCAGCATTTT. Its protein is CASSPAYSNQPQHF. The complete variable domain, with remaining parts taken from reference TRBV3-1 and TRBJ1-5, reads DTAVSQTPKYLVTQMGNDKSIKCEQNLGHDTMYWYKQDSKKFLKIMFSYNNKELIINETVPNRFSPKSPDKAHLNLHINSLELGDSAVYFCASSPAYSNQPQHFGDGTRLSIL.

This clonotype was seen at least ten times. V is TRBV27 and J is TRBJ2-3, with 10 bases lining up with TRBD2. Germline values: CDR1 MNHEY, CDR2 SMNVEV (reference sequence). The V gene end was trimmed by 0 bases and the J gene end by 6 bases; junction bases not matched to a gene: 12. This CDR3 contains 18 residues. The CDR3 is CASSLSNIAGGAKDTQYF. Written as DNA, the CDR3 is TGTGCCAGCAGTTTATCGAATATAGCGGGGGGTGCAAAGGATACGCAGTATTTT.

This clonotype was seen just once. This chain joins TRBV6-1 and TRBJ1-5; D is uncertain. This CDR3 spans 12 amino acids. V was clipped by 7 bases and J by 4 bases, with 8 bases between them. CDR1 is MNHNS, CDR2 SASEGT, per germline. The CDR3 sequence: CASKSGNQPQHF. CDR3 sequence (DNA): TGTGCCAGCAAGTCGGGGAATCAGCCCCAGCATTTT.

This clonotype was observed a few times. V usage is TRBV19 and J usage is TRBJ1-3; TRBD1 agrees at 9 bases. This CDR3 has 13 residues. The junction had 4 bases not matched to a gene; V was cut back by 11 bases and J by 2 bases. Germline values: CDR1 LNHDA, CDR2 SQIVND (reference sequence). The CDR3 bases are TGTGCCGGGGGACAGGGCGCTGGAAACACCATATATTTT. Its protein product is CAGGQGAGNTIYF.

This clonotype was counted only a few times. The V call is TRBV6-5, the J call TRBJ1-5; 8 bases fit TRBD1. The CDR3 is 16 residues long. The V segment lost 0 bases and the J segment 4 bases; nucleotides outside the gene matches: 5. Germline loops: CDR1 MNHEY, CDR2 SVGAGI. This CDR3 is CASSYSGQGGNQPQHF. In nucleotides, the CDR3 is TGTGCCAGCAGTTACTCAGGACAGGGAGGAAATCAGCCCCAGCATTTT.

This clonotype was observed a few times. The rearrangement links TRBV10-3 to TRBJ1-2; D is possibly TRBD1 (5 bases). The CDR3 loop spans 13 amino acids. The V gene lost 8 bases and the J gene lost 6 bases, with 16 bases spanning the gap. CDR1 is ENHRY and CDR2 is SYGVKD in the germline V gene. The CDR3 sequence is CAIHFTLGDGYTF. DNA for the CDR3: TGTGCCATCCACTTCACTCTGGGGGATGGCTACACCTTC.

In its sample, this clonotype was seen a few times. This may be a read error: a much more frequent sequence differs by one nucleotide. The chain recombines TRBV25-1 with TRBJ1-2; tentative D call: TRBD1 (5 bases). From germline, CDR1 is MGHDK and CDR2 SYGVNS. Trimming took off 1 base at V and 2 bases at J, with 5 bases between the two ends. CDR3 length: 13 amino acids. The CDR3 bases are TGTGCCAGCAGTGAATGGGGGAACTATGGCTACACCTTC. Its translation: CASSEWGNYGYTF.

Ten or more counts support this clonotype. The CDR3 DNA reads TGTGCCAGCAGCCAACGGACAGGGGGTCAAGAGACCCAGTACTTC. Its translation is CASSQRTGGQETQYF. The rearrangement links TRBV3-1 to TRBJ2-5; 10 bases agree with TRBD1. Germline CDR1 and CDR2: LGHDT and YNNKEL (reference sequence). This CDR3 contains 15 residues. V lost 2 bases to trimming and J lost 2 bases; unmatched junction nucleotides: 2.

This clonotype was counted at least ten times. This sequence joins TRBV20-1 and TRBJ2-1; 7 nucleotides align to TRBD2. This CDR3 has 14 amino acids. Unmatched junction bases numbered 3, after V lost 0 bases and J lost 4 bases. Germline V gives CDR1 DFQATT, CDR2 SNEGSKA (reference sequence). The CDR3 DNA is TGCAGTGCTAGAGATTCGGGAGGATACAATGAGCAGTTCTTC. This encodes CSARDSGGYNEQFF.

The sample holds many counts of this clonotype. The rearrangement links TRBV25-1 to TRBJ2-5; D is unclear. The CDR3 loop spans 12 amino acids. Germline V lookup: CDR1 MGHDK, CDR2 SYGVNS. Trimming took 3 bases from V and 4 from J, leaving 6 bases between them. The DNA of the CDR3 is TGTGCCAGCAGTGATCTGGGAGAGACCCAGTACTTC. Translating gives CASSDLGETQYF.

V is TRBV3-1 and J is TRBJ1-2; no firm D call. Germline loops: CDR1 LGHDT, CDR2 YNNKEL (reference sequence). The CDR3 consists of 13 residues. Trimming cost V 1 base and J 4 bases, with 7 bases left between them. The CDR3 loop reads CASSQGGSYGYTF. The CDR3 DNA is TGTGCCAGCAGCCAAGGAGGGAGCTATGGCTACACCTTC.

Many counts were recorded for this clonotype. The chain links TRBV6-1 to TRBJ2-1; possibly TRBD1 for D (6 bases). V was clipped by 5 bases and J by 3 bases, with 14 bases between them. Germline V gives CDR1 MNHNS, CDR2 SASEGT. This CDR3 comprises 15 residues. The chain's CDR3 is CASSYGQGHYNEQFF. DNA for the CDR3: TGTGCCAGCAGTTACGGGCAGGGACACTACAATGAGCAGTTCTTC.

The table lists this clonotype with many counts. This chain joins TRBV28 and TRBJ2-5, with TRBD1 identical over 8 bases. The V gene's germline CDR1 is MDHEN and CDR2 SYDVKM. The CDR3 contains 15 residues. V gave up 5 bases and J gave up 0 bases; unmatched junction bases: 5. The CDR3 DNA reads TGTGCCAGCAGTGCTTGGACAGGGCACCAAGAGACCCAGTACTTC. As protein: CASSAWTGHQETQYF.

The J gene is TRBJ2-1, the V gene TRBV18; D ambiguous. Trimming shortened V by 8 bases and J by 0 bases, and 14 bases separated the two germline ends. Germline CDR1 and CDR2: KGHSH and LQKENI. CDR3 size: 15 residues. CDR3 amino acids: CASPKDQLSYNEQFF. The CDR3 coding sequence is TGTGCCAGCCCAAAGGACCAACTCTCCTACAATGAGCAGTTCTTC.

The CDR3 DNA is TGTGCCAGCAGGTCGATCGACAATCAGCCCCAGCATTTT. Translation gives CASRSIDNQPQHF. The J gene is TRBJ1-5, the V gene TRBV28, with D uncertain. Germline CDR1 MDHEN, CDR2 SYDVKM. The CDR3 consists of 13 residues. The V gene lost 6 bases and the J gene lost 3 bases, with 9 bases spanning the gap.